These 32 T cell receptor beta chains were all obtained from the same sample, sequenced in a study of cytomegalovirus exposure and HLA in healthy donors. It was with 60 Vbeta and 13 Jbeta primers that the PCR ran. Libraries were prepared by immunoSEQ multiplex PCR; TCRdb keeps only in-frame clonotypes and omits some of them. Of about 140,000 clones listed, about 80% were seen once; the top ten hold roughly 2.9%. The material sequenced was PBMCs. The receptor set was obtained from a female donor in good health and CMV-seronegative.

The rearrangement links TRBV2 to TRBJ1-2, with a possible D match to TRBD1 (6 bases). The germline V and J ends were trimmed by 6 bases and 6 bases, with 20 bases remaining between them. The CDR3 covers 15 residues. CDR1 and CDR2 (germline): SNHLY, FYNNEI. CDR3 amino acids: CASSQQGTQWNGYTF. In DNA form, the CDR3 reads TGTGCCAGCAGCCAGCAGGGGACGCAATGGAATGGCTACACCTTC.

Only a few counts were recorded for this clone. The chain is built from TRBV19 and TRBJ1-5; D is unclear. This CDR3 has 15 residues. With 3 bases removed from V and 6 bases from J, the gap between germline ends came to 15 bases. Germline loops: CDR1 LNHDA, CDR2 SQIVND (reference sequence). The CDR3 nucleotides are TGTGCCAGTAGTATGCGGGAGGGATTGGGTCAGCCCCAGCATTTT. Translated: CASSMREGLGQPQHF. Complete variable domain (other parts from reference TRBV19 and TRBJ1-5): DGGITQSPKYLFRKEGQNVTLSCEQNLNHDAMYWYRQDPGQGLRLIYYSQIVNDFQKGDIAEGYSVSREKKESFPLTVTSAQKNPTAFYLCASSMREGLGQPQHFGDGTRLSIL.

The table lists this clone with a count of one. V and J are TRBV30 and TRBJ2-7; D perhaps matches TRBD2 (6 bases). Trimming left V 0 bases short and J 0 bases short, with 12 bases between. The CDR3 is 15 amino acids. CDR1 is GTSNPN, CDR2 SVGIG, per germline (reference sequence). In nucleotides, the CDR3 is TGTGCCTGGAGTGTACTGGGGGGACGCTCCTACGAGCAGTACTTC. Translated: CAWSVLGGRSYEQYF.

V and J are TRBV29-1 and TRBJ1-3; 8 bases map to TRBD1. The CDR3 runs 15 residues. The V gene end was trimmed by 0 bases and the J gene end by 0 bases; junction bases not matched to a gene: 1. Germline V gene lookup returns CDR1 SQVTM and CDR2 ANQGSEA. This CDR3 is CSVEEGQGSGNTIYF. CDR3 in DNA: TGCAGCGTTGAAGAAGGACAGGGCTCTGGAAACACCATATATTTT.

The gene calls are TRBV4-2 and TRBJ2-1; D not resolved. The germline V gene has CDR1 LGHNA and CDR2 YNFKEQ. The CDR3 has 15 amino acids. The V end was cut by 0 bases, the J end by 8 bases, with 14 bases between. CDR3 sequence reads: CASSQDPSGTDEQFF. CDR3 DNA sequence: TGTGCCAGCAGCCAAGATCCCTCAGGCACGGATGAGCAGTTCTTC.

The J gene is TRBJ2-1, the V gene TRBV6-1, with a tentative D call TRBD1 (5 bases). Trimming took off 7 bases at V and 2 bases at J, with 9 bases between the two ends. The CDR3 covers 13 residues. Germline-derived CDR1 and CDR2 are MNHNS and SASEGT. The CDR3 DNA reads as TGTGCCAGCACCAGGGTGGCCTACAATGAGCAGTTCTTC. This translates into CASTRVAYNEQFF.

This chain connects TRBV10-1 to TRBJ2-7, with 10 nucleotides matching TRBD1. CDR3 length equals 12 residues. Per the germline V gene, CDR1 is WNHNN and CDR2 is SYGVQD (reference sequence). Trimming cost V 4 bases and J 6 bases; bases outside gene matches: 0. In DNA, the CDR3 is TGCGCCAGCAGTGGGGACAGGGGCGAGCAGTACTTC. It is translated as CASSGDRGEQYF.

The rearrangement uses TRBV5-6 and TRBJ2-1; 7 bases match TRBD1. CDR1 and CDR2 from the germline V gene are SGHDT and YYEEEE. The CDR3 sequence is 15 residues long. Trimming cost V 0 bases and J 2 bases; bases outside gene matches: 2. CDR3 sequence: CASSLDRGPYNEQFF. In DNA form, the CDR3 reads TGTGCCAGCAGCTTGGACAGGGGACCCTACAATGAGCAGTTCTTC.

This clone was observed a handful of times. The V call is TRBV27, the J call TRBJ2-1, with TRBD2 matching 13 bases. Germline V CDR1 and CDR2: MNHEY, SMNVEV (reference sequence). The CDR3 totals 14 residues. The ends lost 8 bases at V and 6 bases at J; junction bases unmatched: 4. CDR3 protein: CASRTSGSGNEQFF. CDR3 in DNA: TGTGCCAGCCGGACTAGCGGGAGTGGCAATGAGCAGTTCTTC.

The V call is TRBV7-8, the J call TRBJ2-7; D ambiguous. The CDR3 consists of 13 residues. V was shortened by 5 bases and J by 2 bases, with 10 bases between the two germline ends. Germline CDR1 SGHVS, CDR2 FQNEAQ. CDR3 residues: CASSPNYAYEQYF. In DNA form, the CDR3 reads TGTGCCAGCAGCCCGAACTACGCCTACGAGCAGTACTTC.

The chain links TRBV6-1 to TRBJ1-5; 7 bases match TRBD1. The CDR3 is 16 residues long. V trimming: 0 bases; J trimming: 3 bases; junction bases outside the gene matches: 5. Looked up from germline, CDR1 is MNHNS and CDR2 is SASEGT. CDR3 nucleotide sequence: TGTGCCAGCAGTGAAGCCGGAACAGGGGTCAATCAGCCCCAGCATTTT. Translation: CASSEAGTGVNQPQHF.

The chain links TRBV5-1 to TRBJ2-3; 9 nucleotides align to TRBD2. Trimming at V came to 0 bases and at J to 4 bases, leaving 9 bases not matched to a gene. Germline loops: CDR1 SGHRS, CDR2 YFSETQ. This CDR3 has 17 residues. The CDR3 DNA reads as TGCGCCAGCAGCTTGGCCTCTGCGGGGGGGCTGGCAGATACGCAGTATTTT. This codes for CASSLASAGGLADTQYF. Full variable domain (remainder filled in from reference TRBV5-1 and TRBJ2-3): KAGVTQTPRYLIKTRGQQVTLSCSPISGHRSVSWYQQTPGQGLQFLFEYFSETQRNKGNFPGRFSGRQFSNSRSEMNVSTLELGDSALYLCASSLASAGGLADTQYFGPGTRLTVL.

In its sample, this clone was seen a few times. The chain couples TRBV4-2 to TRBJ2-3, with 8 bases matching TRBD2. CDR3 length: 16 amino acids. Unmatched junction bases numbered 2, after V lost 0 bases and J lost 0 bases. CDR1 and CDR2 from the germline V gene are LGHNA and YNFKEQ. In DNA, the CDR3 is TGTGCCAGCAGCCAAGAACCGGGAGGGAGCACAGATACGCAGTATTTT. Translated: CASSQEPGGSTDTQYF.

The chain is built from TRBV2 and TRBJ2-1, with 9 bases that match TRBD2. The CDR3 runs to 14 residues. The ends lost 7 bases at V and 7 bases at J; junction bases unmatched: 8. Germline V gene sequence: CDR1 SNHLY, CDR2 FYNNEI. The CDR3 DNA is TGTGCCAGCAAGGCTAGCGGGATACCGAATGAGCAGTTCTTC. Its protein product is CASKASGIPNEQFF.

This clone was counted between two and nine times. The rearrangement joins TRBV2 to TRBJ2-7, with TRBD2 as a possible D gene (6 bases). Germline CDR1 SNHLY, CDR2 FYNNEI. There are 11 residues in the CDR3. Trimming stripped 8 bases from V and 6 bases from J, with 11 bases between. The CDR3 region is CASAGGAEQYF. CDR3 nucleotides: TGTGCCAGCGCCGGGGGAGCCGAGCAGTACTTC.

This clone was counted between two and nine times. The J gene is TRBJ1-1, the V gene TRBV6-5, with a tentative D call TRBD1 (6 bases). Germline CDR1 reads MNHEY; CDR2 reads SVGAGI. V lost 5 bases and J 0 bases, leaving 10 bases between the germline ends. The CDR3 spans 14 residues. The CDR3 sequence: CASSRDRLNTEAFF. The CDR3 bases are TGTGCCAGCAGTCGCGACAGGTTGAACACTGAAGCTTTCTTT.

V usage is TRBV6-1 and J usage is TRBJ1-6; no definite D call. Germline loops: CDR1 MNHNS, CDR2 SASEGT. Deletions cut 4 bases from V and 7 bases from J, with 5 bases between. This CDR3 comprises 12 residues. CDR3 residues: CASSGLNSPLHF. The CDR3 DNA is TGTGCCAGCAGTGGCCTAAATTCACCCCTCCACTTT.

The chain employs TRBV11-2 and TRBJ2-3, with D possibly matching TRBD1 (6 bases). CDR3 length: 11 amino acids. Trimming shortened V by 6 bases and J by 9 bases, and 10 bases separated the two germline ends. The V gene's germline CDR1 is SGHAT and CDR2 FQNNGV. The CDR3 coding sequence is TGTGCCAGCAGGGCAGGGGCGACGCAGTATTTT. Its translation: CASRAGATQYF. The full variable domain, rest sourced from reference TRBV11-2 and TRBJ2-3, is EAGVAQSPRYKIIEKRQSVAFWCNPISGHATLYWYQQILGQGPKLLIQFQNNGVVDDSQLPKDRFSAERLKGVDSTLKIQPAKLEDSAVYLCASRAGATQYFGPGTRLTVL.

The CDR3 spells CASSPGVSGVFNEQFF. CDR3 nucleotides: TGCGCCAGCAGCCCCGGGGTTAGCGGGGTCTTTAATGAGCAGTTCTTC. The chain combines TRBV5-1 with TRBJ2-1; 8 positions agree with TRBD2. This CDR3 comprises 16 residues. V lost 4 bases and J lost 7; bases outside the gene matches: 13. Germline loops: CDR1 SGHRS, CDR2 YFSETQ.

The chain employs TRBV6-4 and TRBJ2-1; TRBD2 matches 9 bases. Germline V gene sequence: CDR1 MRHNA, CDR2 SNTAGT. This CDR3 spans 15 amino acids. The junction had 2 bases not matched to a gene; V was cut back by 3 bases and J by 2 bases. Here the CDR3 reads CASSEREGTYNEQFF. The DNA of the CDR3 is TGTGCCAGCAGTGAGCGGGAGGGAACCTACAATGAGCAGTTCTTC.

Comment on this clone: Different DNA sequences within this sample yield the same CDR3. J is TRBJ2-1 and V is TRBV2; 7 bases map to TRBD1. V shed 4 bases and J 8 bases; nucleotides not matched to a gene: 14. Germline-derived CDR1 and CDR2 are SNHLY and FYNNEI. The CDR3 is 16 residues long. The CDR3 DNA reads as TGTGCCAGCAGTGGATCCCTGGTCCCAGGGGGAGATGAGCAGTTCTTC. This codes for CASSGSLVPGGDEQFF.

The gene calls are TRBV6-5 and TRBJ2-5, with 8 bases identical to TRBD2. CDR3 size: 16 residues. Trimming at V came to 0 bases and at J to 2 bases, leaving 5 bases not matched to a gene. From germline, CDR1 is MNHEY and CDR2 SVGAGI. The CDR3 sequence is CASSYSAGGDQETQYF. The CDR3 nucleotides are TGTGCCAGCAGTTACTCTGCGGGAGGAGATCAAGAGACCCAGTACTTC.

The gene calls are TRBV6-6 and TRBJ1-2; D is uncertain. The CDR3 is 15 amino acids. Trimming removed 0 bases from V and 3 bases from J, with 11 bases in between. Germline V lookup: CDR1 MNHNY, CDR2 SVGAGI (reference sequence). CDR3 DNA sequence: TGTGCCAGCAGTTACTCGAGGGTGGGTGACTATGGCTACACCTTC. Translated, it gives CASSYSRVGDYGYTF.

The CDR3 bases are TGTGCCTGGAGTAGGGAGCTCACCACCGGGGAGCTGTTTTTT. Translating it yields CAWSRELTTGELFF. The chain employs TRBV30 and TRBJ2-2; perhaps TRBD2 as D (5 bases). This CDR3 has 14 residues. CDR1 GTSNPN and CDR2 SVGIG come from the germline V gene (reference sequence). Trimming removed 2 bases at V and 4 bases at J, with 11 bases between.

The chain recombines TRBV6-6 with TRBJ2-5, with unresolved D. The end of the DNA is better explained by TRBJ2-7, so the J call may be wrong. This CDR3 region has 11 residues. From germline, CDR1 is MNHNY and CDR2 SVGAGI (reference sequence). The CDR3, as DNA: TGTGCCAGCAGGGCCAACTACGAGCAGTACTTC. Protein product: CASRANYEQYF.

The rearrangement links TRBV6-4 to TRBJ2-5; D is unclear. V was trimmed by 7 bases and J by 7 bases, leaving 16 bases between them. The germline V gene encodes CDR1 MRHNA and CDR2 SNTAGT. The CDR3 covers 13 residues. CDR3: CASIAAASGTQYF. CDR3 coding DNA: TGTGCCAGCATTGCCGCCGCTTCGGGGACCCAGTACTTC.

The chain recombines TRBV19 with TRBJ2-1, with D possibly being TRBD1 (6 bases). CDR1 and CDR2 from the germline V gene are LNHDA and SQIVND (reference sequence). Trimming removed 7 bases at V and 0 bases at J, with 19 bases between. The CDR3 loop spans 17 amino acids. In DNA form, the CDR3 reads TGTGCCAGTACCTTGACCTCAGGGGCCCCCTCCTACAATGAGCAGTTCTTC. This gives the protein CASTLTSGAPSYNEQFF.

The chain uses TRBV10-2 and TRBJ2-7; 12 bases fit TRBD2. With 6 bases clipped from V and 6 bases from J, the junction kept 9 bases outside the gene matches. Germline CDR1 and CDR2: WSHSY and SAAADI. The CDR3 runs 15 residues. The CDR3 is CASSPLLAGGPEQYF. CDR3 nucleotides: TGCGCCAGCAGCCCCCTTCTAGCGGGAGGGCCCGAGCAGTACTTC.

The chain has TRBV6-4 and TRBJ2-1; 8 bases agree with TRBD1. After removal of 11 bases from V and 5 bases from J, the junction contained 14 bases not matched to a gene. The CDR3 consists of 15 residues. The germline V gene encodes CDR1 MRHNA and CDR2 SNTAGT. CDR3 nucleotides: TGTGCCGCCCCCAGGACAGGGAATCCCCACAATGAGCAGTTCTTC. Translated, it gives CAAPRTGNPHNEQFF.

The chain recombines TRBV30 with TRBJ2-1, with a possible D match to TRBD2 (7 bases). CDR1 GTSNPN and CDR2 SVGIG come from the germline V gene (reference sequence). Trimming cost V 7 bases and J 0 bases, with 25 bases left between them. The CDR3 spans 18 residues. CDR3 coding DNA: TGTGCCTACCTTCACCGGGGGGCGCATAGGTCCTCCTACAATGAGCAGTTCTTC. It specifies CAYLHRGAHRSSYNEQFF.

This clone showed up just once. The chain is built from TRBV29-1 and TRBJ1-2; 10 positions agree with TRBD1. The CDR3 has 15 amino acids. J lost 0 bases, V lost 4 bases, and 5 bases had no gene match. Germline-derived CDR1 and CDR2 are SQVTM and ANQGSEA. CDR3: CSVGQGAVTNYGYTF. The CDR3 coding sequence is TGCAGCGTTGGACAGGGGGCCGTAACTAACTATGGCTACACCTTC.

The V gene is TRBV15, the J gene TRBJ1-6; 10 bases match TRBD1. The germline V gene has CDR1 LNHNV and CDR2 YYDKDF (reference sequence). Trimming removed 0 bases from V and 7 bases from J; junction bases left unmatched: 12. CDR3 size: 19 residues. The CDR3 loop is CATSRDISLGTGVNSPLHF. Written as DNA, the CDR3 is TGTGCCACCAGCAGAGATATATCGTTGGGGACAGGGGTAAATTCACCCCTCCACTTT.